A selection of T cell receptor beta chains follows, all from one sample in a study of T cell responses to AZD1222 COVID-19 vaccine. Here immunoSEQ multiplex PCR was the method, and the copy in TCRdb shows in-frame clones only, minus some. The data contain 150,000 or so clones, under 95% of them singletons. This material consisted of peripheral blood, taken on day 0 of AZD1222 vaccination. The receptors here all came from an adult in good health. Both conserved end residues are part of each CDR3. A D gene is named only where the DNA matches it firmly. Expanded clones are given a class, and other clones once, few, many or no size at all.

TGTGCCAGCAGCTTACAGGGGCAAACTGAAGCTTTCTTT	CASSLQGQTEAFF	NA	TRBV7-9	TRBJ1-1	NA
TGTGCCAGTAGGAGGTCCCGGAGTTCGGATACGCAGTATTTT	CASRRSRSSDTQYF	NA	TRBV19	TRBJ2-3	once
TGTGCCAGCAGTAAAGGATCCGGACGGGTGGTCACTGAAGCTTTCTTT	CASSKGSGRVVTEAFF	NA	TRBV6-1	TRBJ1-1	NA
TGTGCCAGCAGTGAAGCGCAAGGGGACAGGGAAGCTTTCTTT	CASSEAQGDREAFF	TRBD1	TRBV6-1	TRBJ1-1	NA
TGTGCCAGCAGCGTAAACGGGTTGGAGCCTGAAGGAGCTTTCTTT	CASSVNGLEPEGAFF	NA	TRBV11-2	TRBJ1-1	NA
TGTGCCAGCAGCCCCGGCCCCCCTATCACCTACGAGCAGTACTTC	CASSPGPPITYEQYF	NA	TRBV5-5	TRBJ2-7	NA
TGTGCCACCAGTGATCGCCATCCGCGGACAGGGAGGGTTGAAGCTTTCTTT	CATSDRHPRTGRVEAFF	TRBD1	TRBV24-1	TRBJ1-1	NA
TGCGCCAGCAGGCCCCCGGCCGGGATGAACACTGAAGCTTTCTTT	CASRPPAGMNTEAFF	NA	TRBV10-1	TRBJ1-1	NA
TGTGCCAGCAGTTTGGGGAGGGACAATGAGCAGTTCTTC	CASSLGRDNEQFF	TRBD2	TRBV27	TRBJ2-1	NA
TGTGCCAGCAGCCAAGTTGTGGGGTTATTTTTCCGTGAAGCTTTCTTT	CASSQVVGLFFREAFF	NA	TRBV14	TRBJ1-1	NA
TGTGCCAGCAGCCCTCGGGTGATCGGGGTAGAGACCCAGTACTTC	CASSPRVIGVETQYF	NA	TRBV7-9	TRBJ2-5	NA
TGTGCCACCAGTGATTTGGGGTACCCCAGCACCGGGGAGCTGTTTTTT	CATSDLGYPSTGELFF	NA	TRBV24-1	TRBJ2-2	NA
TGTGCCACCAGTGATTTGAGGCAGGGGGGCGGGAATGAGCAGTTCTTC	CATSDLRQGGGNEQFF	NA	TRBV24-1	TRBJ2-1	NA
TGCGCCAGCAGCTTAGGGGGTCTGGGGGCCCAGCCCCAGCATTTT	CASSLGGLGAQPQHF	NA	TRBV5-1	TRBJ1-5	NA
TGTGCCAGCAGCAAAGAGGAATCTAGCGGGGGGGCCTCGAGATACAATGAGCAGTTCTTC	CASSKEESSGGASRYNEQFF	NA	TRBV21-1	TRBJ2-1	NA
TGTGCCAGCAGTGAGACAGTGAACACTGAAGCTTTCTTT	CASSETVNTEAFF	NA	TRBV6-1	TRBJ1-1	NA
TGTGCCAGCAGCTTAGATTCGAGAGGTGGTGAGCAGTTCTTC	CASSLDSRGGEQFF	NA	TRBV11-2	TRBJ2-1	NA
TGTGCCAGTAGTATCTCGGACAATAACTATGGCTACACCTTC	CASSISDNNYGYTF	NA	TRBV19	TRBJ1-2	once
TGTGCCAGCAGCATACAGGGGTCCGGCACTGAAGCTTTCTTT	CASSIQGSGTEAFF	TRBD1	TRBV7-8	TRBJ1-1	NA
TGTGCCAGCAGTTCTTGGAGAGAAGAAGCTTTCTTT	CASSSWREEAFF	NA	TRBV5-4	TRBJ1-1	NA
TGCGCCAGCAGCTTACCGACTAGCGGCCTTCCGGAGACCCAGTACTTC	CASSLPTSGLPETQYF	TRBD2	TRBV5-1	TRBJ2-5	NA
TGTGCCAGCAGCCCCTTAAGGGAGAATGAGCAGTTCTTC	CASSPLRENEQFF	NA	TRBV4-2	TRBJ2-1	NA
TGTGCCAGCAGCGTAGAGGGAGGGTCGAAAGCTTTCTTT	CASSVEGGSKAFF	NA	TRBV9	TRBJ1-1	once
TGCGCCAGCAGCTTGGGGTTCTTGGGACAGGGAAGGGGGAACACTGAAGCTTTCTTT	CASSLGFLGQGRGNTEAFF	TRBD1	TRBV5-1	TRBJ1-1	NA
TGTGCCAGCAGCTTGGGTTGGGAAGAGACCCAGTACTTC	CASSLGWEETQYF	NA	TRBV5-4	TRBJ2-5	NA
TGTGCCAGCAGTTGGGTGTCCAACACTGAAGCTTTCTTT	CASSWVSNTEAFF	NA	TRBV6-5	TRBJ1-1	NA
TGCGCCAGCAGCCTCCAGCAGGGTAATGAGCAGTTCTTC	CASSLQQGNEQFF	NA	TRBV4-1	TRBJ2-1	NA
TGTGCCAGCAGTCGTACCCAGGGAATCGCTAACTATGGCTACACCTTC	CASSRTQGIANYGYTF	NA	TRBV27	TRBJ1-2	NA
TGTGCCAGCACCAAGGGACAGGGGGCCTTTGGCTACACCTTC	CASTKGQGAFGYTF	TRBD1	TRBV6-5	TRBJ1-2	NA
TGTGCCAGCAGCTTCTCTAGCGGGAGGGCAACAGATACGCAGTATTTT	CASSFSSGRATDTQYF	TRBD2	TRBV7-3	TRBJ2-3	NA
TGTGCCAGCAGTGACATTGAACGGGGGCATCAAGCTTTCTTT	CASSDIERGHQAFF	NA	TRBV6-1	TRBJ1-1	few
TGTGCCAGCAGCTTAGGACAGGTTCCAGAGACCCAGTACTTC	CASSLGQVPETQYF	TRBD1	TRBV5-6	TRBJ2-5	NA